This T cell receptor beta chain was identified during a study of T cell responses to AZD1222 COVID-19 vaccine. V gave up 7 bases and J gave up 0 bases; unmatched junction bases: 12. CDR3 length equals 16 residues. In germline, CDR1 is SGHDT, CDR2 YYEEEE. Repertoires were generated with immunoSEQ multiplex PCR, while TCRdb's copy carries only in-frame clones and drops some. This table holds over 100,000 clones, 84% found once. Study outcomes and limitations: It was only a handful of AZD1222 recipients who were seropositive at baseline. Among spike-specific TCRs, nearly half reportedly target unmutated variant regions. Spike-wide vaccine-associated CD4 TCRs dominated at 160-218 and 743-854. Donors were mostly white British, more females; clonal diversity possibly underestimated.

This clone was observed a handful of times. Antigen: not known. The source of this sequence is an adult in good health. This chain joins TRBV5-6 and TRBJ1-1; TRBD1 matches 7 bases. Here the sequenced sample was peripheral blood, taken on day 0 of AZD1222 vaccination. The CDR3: CASYPESGQMNTEAFF. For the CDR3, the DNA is TGTGCCAGCTACCCGGAGTCGGGACAGATGAACACTGAAGCTTTCTTT.